The 22 T cell receptor beta chains given below trace back to one sample, sequenced in a study of T cells after yellow fever vaccination. TCRdb processed the 5' RACE reads anew with MiXCR; each CDR3 protein has one entry. The sample includes just under 600,000 distinct CDR3 sequences, roughly 13% of them seen just once. The source material was PBMCs, sampled on the day of the yellow fever booster vaccination. The receptor source for this set is a man in his thirties or forties who received the YFV17D yellow fever vaccine.

This clonotype occurred a few times. The chain uses TRBV11-2 and TRBJ2-1; 11 bases agree with TRBD2. The trim removed 5 bases at V and 8 bases at J, leaving 8 bases unmatched. Germline V CDR1 and CDR2: SGHAT, FQNNGV. This CDR3 is built from 15 residues. The DNA for the CDR3 is TGTGCCAGCAGCGCCCGGACTAGCGGGTCCTATGAGCAGTTCTTC. Its translation: CASSARTSGSYEQFF.

This clonotype was observed a handful of times. The J gene is TRBJ2-1, the V gene TRBV27; 12 positions agree with TRBD2. Germline CDR1 is MNHEY and CDR2 is SMNVEV (reference sequence). After removal of 1 base from V and 6 bases from J, the junction contained 10 bases not matched to a gene. This CDR3 has 18 amino acids. CDR3 sequence (DNA): TGTGCCAGCAGTTTATATTCGCCCCTAGCGGGAGGGATCAATGAGCAGTTCTTC. This encodes CASSLYSPLAGGINEQFF.

V gene TRBV9 combines with J gene TRBJ2-7; 8 nucleotides agree with TRBD2. CDR1 and CDR2 (germline): SGDLS, YYNGEE. The CDR3 runs to 16 residues. J gave up 2 bases and V 3 bases, and 10 bases lay outside the gene matches. The CDR3 nucleotides read TGTGCCAGCAGCGGGGTAGCGGGGCCGCCACCCTACGAGCAGTACTTC. Amino acids: CASSGVAGPPPYEQYF.

This clonotype has just a few counts. The chain uses TRBV15 and TRBJ2-1, with 7 bases aligning to TRBD2. CDR1 is LNHNV, CDR2 YYDKDF, per germline (reference sequence). V dropped 3 bases and J dropped 12; count of bases not matched to a gene: 14. This CDR3 is 15 amino acids long. The CDR3 protein is CATSSSGLRSTRQFF. In DNA, the CDR3 is TGTGCCACCAGCAGTAGCGGGCTTCGATCCACGAGGCAGTTCTTC.

This clonotype showed up many times. A junction end diverges from the germline sequence, so it may reflect a read error. The rearrangement uses TRBV7-9 and TRBJ2-1; D ambiguous. This CDR3 comprises 12 residues. Germline V gene data show CDR1 as SEHNR and CDR2 as FQNEAQ (reference sequence). DNA of the CDR3: TGTGCCAGCAGATTAGGGTTCAATGAGCAGTTCTTC. It codes for CASRLGFNEQFF. The complete variable domain, with remaining parts taken from reference TRBV7-9 and TRBJ2-1, reads DTGVSQNPRHKITKRGQNVTFRCDPISEHNRLYWYRQTLGQGPEFLTYFQNEAQLEKSRLLSDRFSAERPKGSFSTLEIQRTEQGDSAMYLCASRLGFNEQFFGPGTRLTVL.

This clonotype came up many times. The rearrangement links TRBV4-3 to TRBJ2-1; maybe TRBD1 (6 bases). CDR1 LGHNA and CDR2 YSLEER come from the germline V gene. This CDR3 has 18 amino acids. V lost 0 bases and J 7 bases, leaving 22 bases between the germline ends. DNA of the CDR3: TGCGCCAGCAGCCAAGATTGGGGGCCGAACGTTCCGGTGAATGAGCAGTTCTTC. Protein: CASSQDWGPNVPVNEQFF.

V and J are TRBV18 and TRBJ2-7; D ambiguous. Per the germline V gene, CDR1 is KGHSH and CDR2 is LQKENI. Trimming took off 4 bases at V and 2 bases at J, with 18 bases between the two ends. There are 16 residues in the CDR3. This CDR3 reads CASSRNKATWTYEQYF. The CDR3, as DNA: TGTGCCAGCTCACGCAATAAGGCCACCTGGACCTACGAGCAGTACTTC.

The table lists this clonotype with a few counts. This sequence joins TRBV7-6 and TRBJ2-1, with 12 bases aligning to TRBD2. The CDR3 extends over 18 amino acids. V was clipped by 5 bases and J by 7 bases; unmatched bases: 15. Germline V gene sequence: CDR1 SGHVS, CDR2 FNYEAQ. The CDR3 protein is CASSALAGGLTRKNEQFF. CDR3 DNA: TGTGCCAGCAGCGCCCTAGCGGGAGGGCTCACTCGGAAGAATGAGCAGTTCTTC.

This clonotype has more than one count but fewer than ten. V usage is TRBV12-3 or TRBV12-4 and J usage is TRBJ2-1; 7 bases map to TRBD2. CDR3 length equals 16 residues. With V trimmed by 5 bases and J by 3 bases, 10 bases remained unmatched. The CDR3 DNA reads as TGTGCCAGCAGTCCGGAAGGTAGCGGGTACTACAATGAGCAGTTCTTC. Encoded protein: CASSPEGSGYYNEQFF.

Only a few counts were recorded for this clonotype. The CDR3 sequence: CASSSTGPAYEQYF. The CDR3 region has the DNA TGTGCCAGCAGCTCGACAGGGCCCGCCTACGAGCAGTACTTC. V gene TRBV12-3 or TRBV12-4 combines with J gene TRBJ2-7; 7 bases fit TRBD1. The CDR3 runs 14 residues. Trimming took 6 bases from V and 2 from J; bases not matched to a gene: 7.

The chain is built from TRBV25-1 and TRBJ2-2; TRBD1 agrees at 12 bases. The CDR3 sequence is 16 residues long. Trimming cost V 1 base and J 5 bases; bases outside gene matches: 2. CDR1 and CDR2 (germline): MGHDK, SYGVNS. The chain's CDR3 is CASSEWGQGATGELFF. The CDR3 bases are TGTGCCAGCAGTGAATGGGGACAGGGGGCGACCGGGGAGCTGTTTTTT.

The chain joins TRBV12-3 or TRBV12-4 to TRBJ2-5; D not resolved. V was trimmed by 5 bases and J by 5 bases, leaving 9 bases between them. CDR3 length: 12 residues. The CDR3 DNA sequence: TGTGCCAGCAGTGACATCGGGGAGACCCAGTACTTC. Translation gives CASSDIGETQYF.

The chain uses TRBV5-1 and TRBJ2-7; the D gene is possibly TRBD1 (5 bases). CDR1 SGHRS and CDR2 YFSETQ come from the germline V gene. V was cut by 1 base and J by 6 bases, with 14 bases left in between. The CDR3 spans 14 residues. CDR3 sequence reads: CASSLSGPTREQYF. The CDR3, as DNA: TGCGCCAGCAGCTTGTCAGGGCCCACGCGCGAGCAGTACTTC.

This sequence joins TRBV30 and TRBJ2-1; 10 bases line up with TRBD1. J lost 9 bases, V lost 3 bases, and 8 bases had no gene match. Germline loops: CDR1 GTSNPN, CDR2 SVGIG (reference sequence). The CDR3 has 14 residues. The CDR3 reads CAWSGGQGVLEQFF. The CDR3 nucleotides are TGTGCCTGGAGCGGAGGACAGGGGGTTCTTGAGCAGTTCTTC.

With regard to this clonotype: One end of the junction fails to match germline, which may point to a read error. V and J are TRBV20-1 and TRBJ2-1; D uncertain. The CDR3 spans 16 residues. Germline loops: CDR1 DFQATT, CDR2 SNEGSKA (reference sequence). In DNA, the CDR3 is TGCAGTGCTAGAGATCTTGGACGGAGCTCCTGCAATGAGCAGTTCTTC. Protein: CSARDLGRSSCNEQFF.

This clonotype has ten or more counts. The rearrangement uses TRBV5-1 and TRBJ1-5, with D tentatively TRBD1 (5 bases). Germline CDR1 is SGHRS and CDR2 is YFSETQ. Trimming cost V 1 base and J 1 base, with 9 bases left between them. The CDR3 runs to 15 residues. The CDR3 DNA sequence: TGCGCCAGCAGCTTGCAGGGCAAGAGCAATCAGCCCCAGCATTTT. It specifies CASSLQGKSNQPQHF.

This clonotype appeared a few times. CDR3 nucleotide sequence: TGTGCCAGCAGCACAGCCGGCAGGGACCACACCGGGGAGCTGTTTTTT. It specifies CASSTAGRDHTGELFF. The gene calls are TRBV6-5 and TRBJ2-2, with D perhaps matching TRBD1 or TRBD2 (5 bases each). Germline V gives CDR1 MNHEY, CDR2 SVGAGI. The V end was cut by 6 bases, the J end by 3 bases, with 17 bases between. The CDR3 runs 16 residues.

This clonotype was counted many times. The V and J genes are TRBV4-2 and TRBJ2-5; D possibly corresponds to TRBD1 (5 bases). The CDR3 loop spans 13 amino acids. V shed 0 bases and J shed 4 bases, with 6 bases lying between them. CDR1 is LGHNA, CDR2 YNFKEQ, per germline. CDR3 amino acids: CASSQDQGETQYF. In DNA, the CDR3 is TGTGCCAGCAGCCAAGATCAGGGAGAGACCCAGTACTTC.

Only a few counts were recorded for this clonotype. This chain connects TRBV3-1 to TRBJ2-7; no firm D call. Germline values: CDR1 LGHDT, CDR2 YNNKEL (reference sequence). Trimming left V 2 bases short and J 10 bases short, with 15 bases between. The CDR3 spans 13 residues. CDR3 DNA: TGTGCCAGCAGCCAAAGTGCAGCCGATCTACAGTACTTC. It yields the protein CASSQSAADLQYF.

This clonotype appeared a few times. The gene calls are TRBV29-1 and TRBJ2-7; no definite D call. In germline, CDR1 is SQVTM, CDR2 ANQGSEA. There are 11 residues in the CDR3. The germline V and J ends were trimmed by 0 bases and 3 bases, with 3 bases remaining between them. DNA for the CDR3: TGCAGCGTTGAAGAATACTACGAGCAGTACTTC. The encoded protein is CSVEEYYEQYF.

The chain couples TRBV6-1 to TRBJ1-1, with D uncertain. Trimming removed 7 bases from V and 0 bases from J, with 12 bases in between. Per the germline V gene, CDR1 is MNHNS and CDR2 is SASEGT. This CDR3 comprises 14 residues. The CDR3: CASNGRFMNTEAFF. CDR3 sequence (DNA): TGTGCCAGCAACGGCCGCTTTATGAACACTGAAGCTTTCTTT.

Ten or more counts support this clonotype. This chain joins TRBV7-9 and TRBJ2-1; D is perhaps TRBD1 or TRBD2 (5 bases each). Trimming pared 5 bases from V and 5 bases from J, leaving 7 bases between. The CDR3 covers 12 residues. Germline V gives CDR1 SEHNR, CDR2 FQNEAQ (reference sequence). The CDR3 coding sequence is TGTGCCAGCAGCCCGGGGCACAATGAGCAGTTCTTC. It codes for CASSPGHNEQFF.